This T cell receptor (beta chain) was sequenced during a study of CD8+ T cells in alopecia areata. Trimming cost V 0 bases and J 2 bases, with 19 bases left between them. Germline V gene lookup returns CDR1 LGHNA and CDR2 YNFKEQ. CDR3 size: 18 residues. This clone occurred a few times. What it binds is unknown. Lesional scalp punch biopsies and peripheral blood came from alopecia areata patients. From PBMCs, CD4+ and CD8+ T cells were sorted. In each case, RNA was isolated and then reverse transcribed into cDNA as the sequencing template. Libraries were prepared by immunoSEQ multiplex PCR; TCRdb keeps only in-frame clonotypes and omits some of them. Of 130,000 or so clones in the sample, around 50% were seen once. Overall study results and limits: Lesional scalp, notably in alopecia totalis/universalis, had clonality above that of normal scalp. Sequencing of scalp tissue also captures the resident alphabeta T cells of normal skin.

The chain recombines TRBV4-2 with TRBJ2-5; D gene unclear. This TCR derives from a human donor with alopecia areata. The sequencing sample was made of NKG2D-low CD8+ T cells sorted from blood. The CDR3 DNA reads TGTGCCAGCAGCCAAGATTTGTTCTCAGACTCGATTCAAGAGACCCAGTACTTC. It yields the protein CASSQDLFSDSIQETQYF.